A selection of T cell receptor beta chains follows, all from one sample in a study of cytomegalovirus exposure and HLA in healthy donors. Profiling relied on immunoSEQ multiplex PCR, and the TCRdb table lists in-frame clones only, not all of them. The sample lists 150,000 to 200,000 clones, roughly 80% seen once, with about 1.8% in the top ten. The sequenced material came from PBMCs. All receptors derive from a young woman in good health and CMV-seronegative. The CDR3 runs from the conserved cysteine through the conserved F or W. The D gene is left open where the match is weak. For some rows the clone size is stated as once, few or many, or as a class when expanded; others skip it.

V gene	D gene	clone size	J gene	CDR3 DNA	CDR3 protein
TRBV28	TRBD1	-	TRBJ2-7	TGTGCCAGCAGTTCCCTGACAGGGTACGACGAGCAGTACTTC	CASSSLTGYDEQYF
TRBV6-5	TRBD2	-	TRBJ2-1	TGTGCCAGCAGTTGGCGGGGAGGGTCCCCCAATGAGCAGTTCTTC	CASSWRGGSPNEQFF
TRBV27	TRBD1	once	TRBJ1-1	TGTGCCAGCGGACCGACCGGACAGGGCCTCGCGGGGGCTTTCTTT	CASGPTGQGLAGAFF
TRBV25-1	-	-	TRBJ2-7	TGTGCCAGCAGTGAATGGGGAGCGGTCAACGAGCAGTACTTC	CASSEWGAVNEQYF
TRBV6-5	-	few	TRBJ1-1	TGTGCCAGCAGTTTCGACAGTCCGAACACTGAAGCTTTCTTT	CASSFDSPNTEAFF
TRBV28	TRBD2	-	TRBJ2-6	TGTGCCAGCAGTGGTAGCGGGAGCCTTACACAGAGCTCTGGGGCCAACGTCCTGACTTTC	CASSGSGSLTQSSGANVLTF
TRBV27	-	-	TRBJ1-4	TGTGCCAGCAGTTTATCATGGCAGACAGATGAAAAACTGTTTTTT	CASSLSWQTDEKLFF
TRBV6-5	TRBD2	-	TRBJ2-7	TGTGCCAGCAGCCACAGCGGGAACTACGAGCAGTACTTC	CASSHSGNYEQYF
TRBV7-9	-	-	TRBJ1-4	TGTTCCAGCAGCTTAGCGGGGCAGGGAGGTGAAAAACTGTTTTTT	CSSSLAGQGGEKLFF
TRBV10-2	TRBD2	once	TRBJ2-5	TGCGCCAGCAGGCGGGGTAGCGGGGGGAAAGAGACCCAGTACTTC	CASRRGSGGKETQYF
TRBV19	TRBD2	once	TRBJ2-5	TGTGCCAGTAGTACCCCCCCGAGAGCGGGACTAGCGGATTGGACCCAGTACTTC	CASSTPPRAGLADWTQYF
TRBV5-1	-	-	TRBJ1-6	TGCGCCAGCAGCTTGGACAGAAAATATAATTCACCCCTCCACTTT	CASSLDRKYNSPLHF
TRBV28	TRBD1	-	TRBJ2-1	TGTGCCAGCAGCCCCAACAGGGGACAGTACAATGAGCAGTTCTTC	CASSPNRGQYNEQFF
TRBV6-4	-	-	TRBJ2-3	TGTGCCAGCAGCCAAGAAGAGACGGGTACTACCATAGATACGCAGTATTTT	CASSQEETGTTIDTQYF
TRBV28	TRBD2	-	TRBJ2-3	TGTGCCAGCAGTCACGGACTAGCGGGAGGAGGCGGAGATACGCAGTATTTT	CASSHGLAGGGGDTQYF
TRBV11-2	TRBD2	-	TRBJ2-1	TGTGCCAGCAGCTTAGATTGGGCTAGCGGGAACAATGAGCAGTTCTTC	CASSLDWASGNNEQFF
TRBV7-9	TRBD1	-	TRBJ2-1	TGTGCCAGCAGCATACAGGGGGCGAGCTCCTACAATGAGCAGTTCTTC	CASSIQGASSYNEQFF
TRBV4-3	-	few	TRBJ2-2	TGCGCCAGCAGTTCGGGGGTAGTGACCGGGGAGCTGTTTTTT	CASSSGVVTGELFF
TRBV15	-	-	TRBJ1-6	TGTGCCACCCGGAGGGGTGAAAGTGATTCACCCCTCCACTTT	CATRRGESDSPLHF
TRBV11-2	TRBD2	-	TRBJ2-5	TGTGCCAGCAGCTTAGATCGAATTAGCGGGAGCTTGCAAGAGACCCAGTACTTC	CASSLDRISGSLQETQYF
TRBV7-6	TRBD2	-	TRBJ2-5	TGTGCCAGCAGCTTGGGACTAGCGGGAGAAAAGGTAGAGACCCAGTACTTC	CASSLGLAGEKVETQYF
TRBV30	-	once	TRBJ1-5	TGTGCCTGGGCAGGAGGGGTCAATCAGCCCCAGCATTTT	CAWAGGVNQPQHF
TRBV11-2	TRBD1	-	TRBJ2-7	TGTGCCAGCAGCTTTAAACAGGGGGCAGGCTACGAGCAGTACTTC	CASSFKQGAGYEQYF
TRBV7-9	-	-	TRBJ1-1	TGTGCCAGCAGCCTAAGATTCGGGAGACAGATGAACACTGAAGCTTTCTTT	CASSLRFGRQMNTEAFF
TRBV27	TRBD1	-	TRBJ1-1	TGTGCCAGCAGTTTTTCCAAGGGGGCGGCCACTGAAGCTTTCTTT	CASSFSKGAATEAFF
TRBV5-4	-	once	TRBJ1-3	TGTGCCAGCAGCTTGGGGGGAGCCGGAAACACCATATATTTT	CASSLGGAGNTIYF
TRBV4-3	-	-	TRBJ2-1	TGCGCCAGCAGCCACGGGGGATACAATGAGCAGTTCTTC	CASSHGGYNEQFF
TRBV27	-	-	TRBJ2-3	TGTGCCAGCAGTCCCCTATTGGACACCCCAGATACGCAGTATTTT	CASSPLLDTPDTQYF
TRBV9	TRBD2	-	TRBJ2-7	TGTGCCAGCAGCGGACTAGCGAACTACGAGCAGTACTTC	CASSGLANYEQYF